This is a list of T cell receptor beta chains from one sample in a study. A single record per CDR3 protein comes from TCRdb applying MiXCR to the RT-PCR reads. The sample lists fewer than 800,000 distinct CDR3 sequences, 12% to 15% occurring once. The sample comprised memory CD4+ T cells from blood. The receptors were sampled from a female donor in good health, serving as a healthy control. The CDR3 runs from the conserved cysteine through the conserved F or W. A D gene is named only where the DNA matches it firmly. The size entry is marked missing in some rows and otherwise reads once, few, many or a size class.

J gene,D gene,V gene,clone size,CDR3 protein,CDR3 DNA
TRBJ2-3,TRBD2,TRBV6-2/TRBV6-3,many,CASSYPGLAGEVGGHTDTQYF,TGTGCCAGCAGTTACCCAGGACTAGCGGGAGAAGTAGGAGGGCACACAGATACGCAGTATTTT
TRBJ2-3,TRBD2,TRBV4-3,NA,CASSQDHLGGGTDTQYF,TGCGCCAGCAGCCAAGATCACCTCGGGGGGGGCACAGATACGCAGTATTTT
TRBJ1-5,NA,TRBV12-3/TRBV12-4,many,CASRRTRDQPQHF,TGTGCCAGCAGAAGGACGAGGGATCAGCCCCAGCATTTT
TRBJ1-1,NA,TRBV28,many,CASSSGQSTEAFF,TGTGCCAGCAGTTCTGGACAGTCCACTGAAGCTTTCTTT
TRBJ1-4,NA,TRBV12-3/TRBV12-4,NA,CASSLQGRGNEKLFF,TGTGCCAGCAGTCTTCAGGGGAGGGGGAATGAAAAACTGTTTTTT
TRBJ2-7,TRBD2,TRBV7-8,few,CASSLGGGTEQYF,TGTGCCAGCAGCTTAGGGGGGGGAACCGAGCAGTACTTC
TRBJ1-2,NA,TRBV7-2,many,CASNKWGGRGYTF,TGTGCCAGCAATAAATGGGGGGGACGTGGCTACACCTTC
TRBJ1-1,TRBD1,TRBV12-3/TRBV12-4,few,CAGGQGAGTEAFF,TGTGCCGGCGGACAGGGGGCAGGAACTGAAGCTTTCTTT
TRBJ2-1,NA,TRBV5-1,few,CASSFMGSAGLNEQFF,TGCGCCAGCAGCTTCATGGGATCAGCCGGCCTCAATGAGCAGTTCTTC
TRBJ1-4,NA,TRBV5-5,few,CASSWSRTDEKLFF,TGTGCCAGCAGCTGGTCCCGGACAGATGAAAAACTGTTTTTT
TRBJ2-7,NA,TRBV5-1,NA,CASSLAVGRGYEQYF,TGCGCCAGCAGCTTGGCCGTAGGGAGAGGTTACGAGCAGTACTTC
TRBJ1-1,NA,TRBV12-3/TRBV12-4,many,CASSLRDTEAFF,TGTGCCAGCAGTTTGAGGGACACTGAAGCTTTCTTT
TRBJ2-1,TRBD2,TRBV12-3/TRBV12-4,few,CASSPLGTSGRERFF,TGTGCCAGCAGTCCCCTCGGGACTAGCGGGAGGGAGCGGTTCTTC
TRBJ2-2,NA,TRBV25-1,few,CASSGFGTGELFF,TGTGCCAGCAGTGGGTTCGGAACCGGGGAGCTGTTTTTT
TRBJ1-2,TRBD1,TRBV9,NA,CASSVATGTGGPRMLGYTF,TGTGCCAGCAGCGTAGCTACGGGGACAGGGGGCCCTCGGATGCTTGGCTACACCTTC
TRBJ2-7,NA,TRBV20-1,NA,CSAVGTGNEQYF,TGCAGTGCTGTAGGGACGGGGAACGAGCAGTACTTC
TRBJ1-2,NA,TRBV20-1,few,CRWGDYTF,TGCAGATGGGGTGATTACACCTTC
TRBJ2-5,TRBD2,TRBV5-1,many,CASSSTREGETQYF,TGCGCCAGCAGCTCCACACGGGAGGGGGAGACCCAGTACTTC
TRBJ2-2,NA,TRBV10-2,many,CASDKPGTGELFF,TGCGCCAGCGACAAACCGGGCACCGGGGAGCTGTTTTTT
TRBJ2-3,TRBD2,TRBV20-1,few,CSARRGGPGTDTQYF,TGCAGTGCTCGCCGCGGGGGGCCAGGCACAGATACGCAGTATTTT
TRBJ2-7,NA,TRBV27,few,CASSFWTVGVPVGQYF,TGTGCCAGCAGTTTCTGGACGGTGGGGGTTCCGGTAGGGCAGTACTTC
TRBJ2-1,NA,TRBV7-8,NA,CASSLISRRPYNEQFF,TGTGCCAGCAGCTTAATCTCCAGGCGGCCCTACAATGAGCAGTTCTTC